Given below is one T cell receptor (beta chain) in context. This sample is part of a study of blood T cell repertoires in COVID-19. Original processing methods: Nucleated cell number was recorded as an estimate derived from reference gene primer amplification. Assay used: immunoSEQ multiplex PCR; TCRdb lists only in-frame clones, some missing. V and J calls plus clone size are reproduced from that table; the DNA served to infer D and trimming. In the table there are over 200,000 clones, roughly 89% of which are singletons. The CDR3 length is 15 residues. Germline CDR1 is MDHEN and CDR2 is SYDVKM. V gave up 6 bases and J gave up 0 bases, with 9 bases separating them.

The origin of this receptor is a woman under 40 with acute COVID-19. The sample comprised PBMCs or T cells enriched from blood (not recorded which). V gene TRBV28 combines with J gene TRBJ1-6, with no clear D. CDR3 sequence reads: CASRPQSSYNSPLHF. The CDR3 DNA sequence: TGTGCCAGCAGACCACAGAGCTCCTATAATTCACCCCTCCACTTT.